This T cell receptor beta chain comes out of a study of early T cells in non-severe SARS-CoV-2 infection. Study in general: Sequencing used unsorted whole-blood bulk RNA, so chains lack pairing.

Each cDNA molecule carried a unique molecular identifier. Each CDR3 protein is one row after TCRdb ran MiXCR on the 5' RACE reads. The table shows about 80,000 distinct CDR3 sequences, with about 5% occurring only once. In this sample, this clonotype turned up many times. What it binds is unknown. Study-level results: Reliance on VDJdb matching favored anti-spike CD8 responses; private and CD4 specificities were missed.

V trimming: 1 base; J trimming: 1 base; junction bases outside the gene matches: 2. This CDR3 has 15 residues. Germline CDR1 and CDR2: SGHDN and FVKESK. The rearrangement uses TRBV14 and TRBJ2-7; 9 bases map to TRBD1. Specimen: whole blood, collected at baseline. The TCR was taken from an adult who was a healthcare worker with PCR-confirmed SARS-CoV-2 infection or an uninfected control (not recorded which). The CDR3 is CASSQVGQGSYEQYF. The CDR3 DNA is TGTGCCAGCAGCCAAGTGGGACAGGGTTCCTACGAGCAGTACTTC. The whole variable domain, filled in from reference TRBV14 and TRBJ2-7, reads EAGVTQFPSHSVIEKGQTVTLRCDPISGHDNLYWYRRVMGKEIKFLLHFVKESKQDESGMPNNRFLAERTGGTYSTLKVQPAELEDSGVYFCASSQVGQGSYEQYFGPGTRLTVT.